This T cell receptor (beta chain) was obtained from a study of CD8 T cells in Susac syndrome. Broader study findings: That the number of individuals in its TCR sequencing and HLA analysis was relatively small was acknowledged by the study.

Blood CD8+ and CD4+ T cells underwent high-throughput TCR beta sequencing. Purification of the CD8+ and CD4+ T cells relied on negative isolation, and TEMRA cells underwent FACS enrichment. An amount of RNA that ranged from roughly 0.5 to 1 ug was reverse transcribed with random hexamers. Multiplex PCR with immunoSEQ amplified the TCR beta CDR3 across 54 Vbeta and 13 Jbeta. TCRdb processed the immunoSEQ multiplex PCR reads anew with MiXCR; each CDR3 protein has one entry. The sample has fewer than 350,000 distinct CDR3 sequences, about 82% seen once; the top ten hold around 0.2%. J gave up 7 bases and V 6 bases, and 12 bases lay outside the gene matches. Germline V gene sequence: CDR1 SQVTM, CDR2 ANQGSEA. There are 14 residues in the CDR3. Regarding this clonotype: Its antigen is undetermined.

This chain uses TRBV29-1 with TRBJ1-2; the match to TRBD1 covers 9 bases. Specimen: CD8+ T cells from PBMCs. This clonotype originated in a human donor with multiple sclerosis. In DNA form, the CDR3 reads TGCAGCGTCCCCGTGGGACAGGGTTTCTTTGGCTACACCTTC. It specifies CSVPVGQGFFGYTF.